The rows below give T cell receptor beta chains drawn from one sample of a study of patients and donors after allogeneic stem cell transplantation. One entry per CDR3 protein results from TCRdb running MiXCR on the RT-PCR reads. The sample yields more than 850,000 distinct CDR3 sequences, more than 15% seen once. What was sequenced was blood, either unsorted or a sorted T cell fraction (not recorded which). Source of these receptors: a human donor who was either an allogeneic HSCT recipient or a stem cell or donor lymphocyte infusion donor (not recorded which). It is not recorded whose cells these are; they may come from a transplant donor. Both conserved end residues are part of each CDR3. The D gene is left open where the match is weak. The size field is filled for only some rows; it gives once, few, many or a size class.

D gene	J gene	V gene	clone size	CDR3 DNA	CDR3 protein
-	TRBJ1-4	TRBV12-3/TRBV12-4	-	TGTGCCAGCAGTTTGGGGCAAAGCTTCAATAATGAAAAACTGTTTTTT	CASSLGQSFNNEKLFF
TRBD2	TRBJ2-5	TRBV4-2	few	TGTGCCAGCAGCCAAGGACGGGGGGGGATAGAGACCCAGTACTTC	CASSQGRGGIETQYF
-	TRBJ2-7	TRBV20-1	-	TGCAGCCCTGGGGACACCTACGAGCAGTACTTC	CSPGDTYEQYF
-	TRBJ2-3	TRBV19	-	TGTGCCAGTAGCTCTGGCTCTCCAGATACGCAGTATTTT	CASSSGSPDTQYF
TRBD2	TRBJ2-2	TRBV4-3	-	TGCGCCAGCAGCCAAGGCGGGGGGGCTAACACCGGGGAGCTGTTTTTT	CASSQGGGANTGELFF
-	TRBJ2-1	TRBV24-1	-	TGTGCCACCAGGAGGTTCGATGAGCAGTTCTTC	CATRRFDEQFF
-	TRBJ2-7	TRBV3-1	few	TGTGCCAGCAGCCAAGACCCAGGGAAGCAGTACTTC	CASSQDPGKQYF
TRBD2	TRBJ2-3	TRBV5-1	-	TGCGCCAGCAGCTTGGTGCTCGGACTAGCGGCTAGCACAGATACGCAGTATTTT	CASSLVLGLAASTDTQYF
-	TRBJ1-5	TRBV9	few	TGTGCCAGCAGCGTATCAGGGATTTTCGTGTATAGCAATCAGCCCCAGCATTTT	CASSVSGIFVYSNQPQHF
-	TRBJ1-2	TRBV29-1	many	TGCAGCGTTGACAAGGGGGACTATGGCTACACCTTC	CSVDKGDYGYTF
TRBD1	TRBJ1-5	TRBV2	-	TGTGCCAGCAGTGGTCGGGACAGGTCCCAGCATTTT	CASSGRDRSQHF
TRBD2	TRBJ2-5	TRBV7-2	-	TGTGCCAGCAGCCGGACTAGCGGGGGCCAAGAGACCCAGTACTTC	CASSRTSGGQETQYF
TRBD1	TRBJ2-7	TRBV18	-	TGTGCCAGCTCACCTCAGACAGGGAACGAGCAGTACTTC	CASSPQTGNEQYF
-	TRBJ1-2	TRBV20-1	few	TGCAGTGCTAGAGATACGAGGCACTATGGCTACACCTTC	CSARDTRHYGYTF
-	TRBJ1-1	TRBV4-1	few	TGCGCCAGCAGCCAAGATCAGGGAGTACAGTGGTTCACTGAAGCTTTCTTT	CASSQDQGVQWFTEAFF
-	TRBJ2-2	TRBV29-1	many	TGCAGCGTTGACGCCGACAAGCACACCGGGGAGCTGTTTTTT	CSVDADKHTGELFF
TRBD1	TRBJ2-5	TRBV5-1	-	TGCGCCAGCAGGGCCGGACAGGGAAGACTGGCCCAGTACTTC	CASRAGQGRLAQYF
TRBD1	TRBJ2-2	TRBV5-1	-	TGCGCCAGCAGCTCTCTCGCGAACCGGGACAGATACACCGGGGAGCTGTTTTTT	CASSSLANRDRYTGELFF
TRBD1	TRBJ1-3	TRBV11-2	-	TGTGCCAGCAGCTATTCAACAGGGGTCTCTGGAAACACCATATATTTT	CASSYSTGVSGNTIYF
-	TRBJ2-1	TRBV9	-	TGTGCCAGCAGCCCCGGAGGGGACTCCTACAATGAGCAGTTCTTC	CASSPGGDSYNEQFF
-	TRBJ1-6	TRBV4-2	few	TGTGCCAGCAGCCAAGAACGTGGGGGAAGGTCCTATAATTCACCCCTCCACTTT	CASSQERGGRSYNSPLHF
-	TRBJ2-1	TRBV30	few	TGTGCCTGGAGTGTAATCAGGACATACAATGAGCAGTTCTTC	CAWSVIRTYNEQFF
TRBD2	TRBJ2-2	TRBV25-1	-	TGTGCCAGCAGCGGGCGGGGCGGGAGACGGGCCGGGGAGCTGTTTTTT	CASSGRGGRRAGELFF
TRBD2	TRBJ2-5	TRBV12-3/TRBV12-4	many	TGTGCCAGCACCTCAGGGACTAGCGGGAGAAAGACCCAGTACTTC	CASTSGTSGRKTQYF
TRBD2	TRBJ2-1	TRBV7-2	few	TGTGCCAGCAGCACCCGAAGGGGAGCGGGGGATGAGCAGTTCTTC	CASSTRRGAGDEQFF
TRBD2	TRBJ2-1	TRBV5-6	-	TGTGCCAGCAGCTTGTTGACTAGCAAGAACACTGAGCAGTTCTTC	CASSLLTSKNTEQFF